This TCR beta chain was sequenced for a study of monozygotic twins with cystic fibrosis. The wider study: Roughly 3.2 micrograms of fragmented DNA underwent about 16 PCR cycles for library preparation. Study-level results: J usage was most co-twin-similar in 8 of 16 pairs, V in 13. Shared CDR3 numbers were not associated with age, concordance or severity. Clonality was generally low (median approximately 0.0088), higher in the most severe patients.

Comments on this clone: As yet, its antigen is unknown.

The V gene end was trimmed by 4 bases and the J gene end by 4 bases; junction bases not matched to a gene: 3. Germline CDR1 is MNHNS and CDR2 is SASEGT. This CDR3 spans 14 amino acids. Sequenced by immunoSEQ multiplex PCR; TCRdb stores in-frame clones only, minus some. This table has about 26,000 clones, 96% appearing once. The sequence was collected from a girl aged 2 to 9 with cystic fibrosis. Source material: blood. The V call is TRBV6-1, the J call TRBJ2-3; 9 bases fit TRBD1. In DNA, the CDR3 is TGTGCCAGCAGTGCGGACAGGGGATCAGATACGCAGTATTTT. This codes for CASSADRGSDTQYF.